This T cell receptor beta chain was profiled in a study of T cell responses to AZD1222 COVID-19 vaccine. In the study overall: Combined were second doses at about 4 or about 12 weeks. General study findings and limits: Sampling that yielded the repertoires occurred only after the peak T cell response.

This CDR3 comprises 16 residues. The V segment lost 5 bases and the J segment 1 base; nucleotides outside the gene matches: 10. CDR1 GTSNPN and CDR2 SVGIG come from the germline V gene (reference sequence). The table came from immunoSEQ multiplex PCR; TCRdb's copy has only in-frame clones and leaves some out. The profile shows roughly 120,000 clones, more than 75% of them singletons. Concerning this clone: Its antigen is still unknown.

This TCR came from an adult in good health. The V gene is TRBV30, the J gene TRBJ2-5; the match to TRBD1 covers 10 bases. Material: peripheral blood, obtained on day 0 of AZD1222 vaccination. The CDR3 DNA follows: TGTGCCTGGTCAGCTCCGGGACAGGGGACCCAAGAGACCCAGTACTTC. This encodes CAWSAPGQGTQETQYF. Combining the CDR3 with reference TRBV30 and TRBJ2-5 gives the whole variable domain SQTIHQWPATLVQPVGSPLSLECTVEGTSNPNLYWYRQAAGRGLQLLFYSVGIGQISSEVPQNLSASRPQDRQFILSSKKLLLSDSGFYLCAWSAPGQGTQETQYFGPGTRLLVL.